This T cell receptor (beta chain) is drawn from a study of T cells in Graves' hyperthyroidism and ophthalmopathy. Study-wide context: Sampling of peripheral blood happened at initial diagnosis, prior to any treatment.

Diagnosing involved the use of clinical symptoms, serum thyroxine and TRAb, thyroid ultrasound and orbital computed tomography. CDR3 length equals 18 residues. Germline assignment: CDR1 SGHVS and CDR2 FNYEAQ. V shed 1 base and J shed 7 bases, with 23 bases lying between them. RNA transcripts were the template for amplifying TCR beta CDR3 regions. The primer set for the first-round RT-PCR of the TCR CDR3 was HTBI. MiXCR, applied by TCRdb to the multiplex PCR reads, yields one record per CDR3 protein. Of 450,000 to 600,000 distinct CDR3 sequences in the sample, 12% to 15% were seen once. A few counts support this clonotype. What it recognizes is unknown. Findings of the study overall: Most thyroid clonotypes expanded above 0.001 were also detected in blood. Ophthalmopathy was predicted by the model a median of approximately 6 months ahead of onset.

Sequenced: blood. This TCR was sampled from a woman in her thirties or forties with Graves' hyperthyroidism. The chain couples TRBV7-6 to TRBJ2-1; perhaps TRBD1 as D (6 bases). The CDR3 region is CASSLEDRGLLTSNEQFF. CDR3 sequence (DNA): TGTGCCAGCAGCTTAGAGGACAGAGGACTCCTAACCTCAAATGAGCAGTTCTTC.